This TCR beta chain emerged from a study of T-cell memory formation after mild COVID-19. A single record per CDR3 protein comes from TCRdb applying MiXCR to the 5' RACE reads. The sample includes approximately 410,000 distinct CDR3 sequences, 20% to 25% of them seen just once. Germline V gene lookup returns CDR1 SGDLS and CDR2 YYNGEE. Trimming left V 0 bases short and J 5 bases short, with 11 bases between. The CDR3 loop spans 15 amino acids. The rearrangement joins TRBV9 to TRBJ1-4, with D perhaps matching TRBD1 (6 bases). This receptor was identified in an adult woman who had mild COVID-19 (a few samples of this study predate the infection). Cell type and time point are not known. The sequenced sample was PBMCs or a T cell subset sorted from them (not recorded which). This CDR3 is CASSVGAGANEKLFF. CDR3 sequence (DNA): TGTGCCAGCAGCGTAGGGGCGGGGGCGAATGAAAAACTGTTTTTT.